This TCR beta chain was retrieved from a study of cytomegalovirus exposure and HLA in healthy donors. Worth noting for this clone: Antigen unknown.

Primers for the PCR totalled 60 Vbeta and 13 Jbeta. The repertoire was sequenced with immunoSEQ multiplex PCR; TCRdb's copy has only in-frame clones and lacks some. The sample includes roughly 200,000 clones, 82% of them seen just once. The study, taken as a whole, reports: HLA alleles were associated with roughly 15,000 TCR beta sequences in a later analysis at 0.05 false discovery rate. Researchers counted roughly 150 TCR beta chains as cytomegalovirus-associated. V- and J-gene trimming of TCR beta was linked (in a later analysis) to a missense DCLRE1C variant.

This CDR3 is 15 amino acids long. V was pared by 5 bases and J by 4 bases, with 10 bases of the junction left unmatched. Germline assignment: CDR1 MDHEN and CDR2 SYDVKM. These donors counted as nominally healthy when sampled, but unrecorded immune exposures were likely. The receptor was isolated from a woman aged 40-49 years in good health and CMV-seronegative. The chain has TRBV28 and TRBJ1-1; TRBD1 aligns across 7 bases. The sample was PBMCs. CDR3 loop: CASSPDRVGATEAFF. In nucleotides, the CDR3 is TGTGCCAGCAGTCCCGACAGGGTCGGGGCCACTGAAGCTTTCTTT.